Sequencing of this T cell receptor beta chain was carried out in a study of T-cell reconstitution after alpha-beta-depleted transplantation in children (dated by TCRdb to 2016 to 2017). Turning to the overall study: Using TCR repertoire profiling, the study quantitatively followed how T-cell immune reconstitution unfolded in children after TCRalphabeta/CD19-depleted allogeneic hematopoietic cell transplantation.

Read against the paper, the sample's treatment or condition label means: allogeneic hematopoietic cell transplantation with graft depleted of TCRalphabeta T cells and CD19 B cells. The transplant recipients were children given TCRalphabeta/CD19-depleted allogeneic hematopoietic cell grafts. V is pared back by 4 bases and J by 3 bases, with 10 bases lying between the germline termini. The germline V gene yields ENHRY for CDR1 and SYGVKD for CDR2. The cysteine opens and the phenylalanine closes a CDR3 of 13 amino acids. The read is trimmed to its CDR3 DNA, 39 bases read in frame from base 1. This clonotype was counted only a few times. The antigen it binds to is not known. No base qualities exist here, and no much larger clone lies one base off it. General study outcomes and caveats: In some patients, the high TCRbeta diversity seen at day 60 was put down to recipient T cells and intrathymic progenitors that had survived conditioning. Hyperexpanded clone frequencies declined over subsequent months; after one year, T-cell counts and TCRbeta diversity were mostly attributed to newly produced T cells. The apparently early recovery of alphabetaT-cell counts about two months after transplant reportedly depended on only several hundred rapidly expanded clones that came from non-depleted graft cells.

The library was made by PCR. Instrument used: Illumina HiSeq 2500. Molecular barcoding was employed in the preparation of TCR libraries, with unique molecular identifiers being used to normalize TCRbeta repertoire quantification. The public reads were quality trimmed at Q25 with fastp and then assembled into clones with MiXCR by TCRdb, keeping productive beta chains. Entries that share a CDR3 protein sequence are merged under the most common genes and DNA. For this sample there are around 600,000 distinct CDR3 sequences; under 25% appear just once. The ten largest clonotypes hold approximately 14% of the sample.

The origin of this receptor is a boy in the first two years of life who had a stem cell transplant for acute myeloid leukemia, so the T cells may come from the graft donor. This material consisted of PBMCs, mostly from graft donor cells, taken 360 days after TCRalphabeta/CD19-depleted stem cell transplant. The chain is encoded by TRBV10-3 joined to TRBJ2-7; the D gene cannot be named for sure. The nucleotide sequence reads TGTGCCATCAGTGTCCTCCTCCACTACGAGCAGTACTTC. Its translation is CAISVLLHYEQYF.